The 12 T cell receptor beta chains listed next were all sequenced from one sample in a study of OX40 agonist ivuxolimab in advanced cancers. The protocol was immunoSEQ multiplex PCR, while the TCRdb copy is restricted to in-frame clones and leaves out a portion. The data hold tens of thousands of clones, with 92% observed a single time. The sequencing here drew on CD4+ or CD8+ T cells sorted from blood, taken in a trial of the OX40 agonist ivuxolimab. The receptors here all came from an adult with an advanced solid tumor such as melanoma, head and neck, liver or kidney cancer.

This clone has just one count. The gene calls are TRBV18 and TRBJ2-1; D unclear. V shed 2 bases and J shed 5 bases, with 13 bases lying between them. The CDR3 sequence is 15 residues long. CDR1 and CDR2 from the germline V gene are KGHSH and LQKENI. In DNA, the CDR3 is TGTGCCAGCTCACCAGGCCCCTACGGAAACAATGAGCAGTTCTTC. It yields the protein CASSPGPYGNNEQFF.

The CDR3 region is CASSPGTGDTGELFF. In DNA form, the CDR3 reads TGTGCCAGCTCACCAGGGACAGGGGACACCGGGGAGCTGTTTTTT. The chain recombines TRBV18 with TRBJ2-2, with 10 bases fitting TRBD1. V lost 2 bases to trimming and J lost 3 bases; unmatched junction nucleotides: 0. There are 15 residues in the CDR3. Germline CDR1 and CDR2: KGHSH and LQKENI.

The chain employs TRBV19 and TRBJ2-3, with TRBD2 matching over 12 bases. Germline CDR1 is LNHDA and CDR2 is SQIVND (reference sequence). The CDR3 has 16 residues. Trimming at V came to 4 bases and at J to 2 bases, leaving 4 bases not matched to a gene. CDR3 coding DNA: TGTGCCAGTAGTACTTGGACTAGCGGGAACACAGATACGCAGTATTTT. Its translation is CASSTWTSGNTDTQYF.

This clone was detected only once. V is TRBV29-1 and J is TRBJ2-1, with 9 bases matching TRBD1. V was pared by 3 bases and J by 4 bases, with 7 bases of the junction left unmatched. Germline V lookup: CDR1 SQVTM, CDR2 ANQGSEA. The CDR3 consists of 15 residues. CDR3 nucleotides: TGCAGCGTTGATAGGGGACAGGGAATTTACAATGAGCAGTTCTTC. Encoded protein: CSVDRGQGIYNEQFF.

The CDR3 spells CASSLGQETDTQYF. DNA for the CDR3: TGTGCCAGCAGTTTGGGACAGGAGACAGATACGCAGTATTTT. This sequence joins TRBV27 and TRBJ2-3; 8 bases fit TRBD1. The CDR3 extends over 14 amino acids. With 3 bases clipped from V and 3 bases from J, the junction kept 2 bases outside the gene matches. Germline values: CDR1 MNHEY, CDR2 SMNVEV (reference sequence).

The chain links TRBV2 to TRBJ2-1, with D perhaps TRBD1 or TRBD2 (5 bases each). The length of the CDR3 is 13 residues. V lost 8 bases and J lost 9, with 17 bases in between. In germline, CDR1 is SNHLY, CDR2 FYNNEI. The CDR3 here is CASARTQGGEQFF. In DNA, the CDR3 is TGTGCCAGCGCCCGGACTCAGGGCGGTGAGCAGTTCTTC.

This chain uses TRBV6-1 with TRBJ1-2, with TRBD1 as a possible D gene (5 bases). The CDR3 consists of 15 residues. V lost 7 bases and J 4 bases, leaving 19 bases between the germline ends. The germline V gene encodes CDR1 MNHNS and CDR2 SASEGT. In DNA form, the CDR3 reads TGTGCCAGCAAATTTAGGGAGGCCGGGGGCTATGGCTACACCTTC. Encoded protein: CASKFREAGGYGYTF.

V usage is TRBV30 and J usage is TRBJ1-5; 9 bases agree with TRBD1. Trimming took 7 bases from V and 7 from J; bases not matched to a gene: 8. Germline V CDR1 and CDR2: GTSNPN, SVGIG (reference sequence). This CDR3 region has 13 residues. This CDR3 reads CASGQGGSQPQHF. The CDR3 DNA is TGTGCCTCGGGACAGGGAGGAAGCCAGCCCCAGCATTTT.

V gene TRBV7-9 combines with J gene TRBJ1-3; possible D gene TRBD1, 5 bases. V was clipped by 5 bases and J by 1 base, with 15 bases between them. This CDR3 has 16 amino acids. The germline V gene has CDR1 SEHNR and CDR2 FQNEAQ (reference sequence). In DNA, the CDR3 is TGTGCCAGCAGCCGACCGGGACGGACTTCTGGAAACACCATATATTTT. Protein: CASSRPGRTSGNTIYF.

In nucleotides, the CDR3 is TGTGCCTGGAGTGGTGGGGCCCAGTCGGAGAAACTGTTTTTT. As protein: CAWSGGAQSEKLFF. The V call is TRBV30, the J call TRBJ1-4, with D maybe TRBD1 (5 bases). Trimming left V 1 base short and J 11 bases short, with 17 bases between. Germline V gives CDR1 GTSNPN, CDR2 SVGIG (reference sequence). This CDR3 contains 14 residues.

This clone was counted a few times. The chain is built from TRBV30 and TRBJ2-4; a possible D gene is TRBD2 (6 bases). V lost 5 bases and J 8 bases, leaving 16 bases between the germline ends. Per the germline V gene, CDR1 is GTSNPN and CDR2 is SVGIG (reference sequence). This CDR3 is 13 amino acids long. The CDR3 DNA sequence: TGTGCCTGGTCTTACCCTAGCGCGGACATTCAGTACTTC. It codes for CAWSYPSADIQYF. The variable domain in full, with the rest retrieved from reference TRBV30 and TRBJ2-4, is SQTIHQWPATLVQPVGSPLSLECTVEGTSNPNLYWYRQAAGRGLQLLFYSVGIGQISSEVPQNLSASRPQDRQFILSSKKLLLSDSGFYLCAWSYPSADIQYFGAGTRLSVL.

The V and J genes are TRBV10-3 and TRBJ2-1; 8 bases fit TRBD1. With V trimmed by 11 bases and J by 8 bases, 8 bases remained unmatched. Germline V CDR1 and CDR2: ENHRY, SYGVKD. This CDR3 is 12 amino acids long. CDR3 in amino acids: CAQKDRDYEQFF. The CDR3 DNA reads TGTGCCCAAAAGGACAGGGACTATGAGCAGTTCTTC.